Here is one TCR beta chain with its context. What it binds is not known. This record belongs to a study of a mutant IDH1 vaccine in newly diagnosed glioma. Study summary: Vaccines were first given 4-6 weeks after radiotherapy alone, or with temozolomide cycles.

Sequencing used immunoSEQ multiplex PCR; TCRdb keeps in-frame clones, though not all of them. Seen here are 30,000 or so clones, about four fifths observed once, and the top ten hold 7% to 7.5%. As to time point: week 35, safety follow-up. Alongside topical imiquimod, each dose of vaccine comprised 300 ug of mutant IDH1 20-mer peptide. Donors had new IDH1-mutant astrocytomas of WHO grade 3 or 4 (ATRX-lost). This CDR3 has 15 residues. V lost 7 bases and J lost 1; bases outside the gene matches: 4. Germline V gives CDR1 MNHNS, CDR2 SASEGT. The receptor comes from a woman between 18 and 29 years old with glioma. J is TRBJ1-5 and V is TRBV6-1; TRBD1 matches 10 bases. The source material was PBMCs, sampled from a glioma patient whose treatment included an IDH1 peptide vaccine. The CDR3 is CASTGQGVSNQPQHF. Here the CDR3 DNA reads TGTGCCAGCACCGGACAGGGGGTAAGCAATCAGCCCCAGCATTTT.